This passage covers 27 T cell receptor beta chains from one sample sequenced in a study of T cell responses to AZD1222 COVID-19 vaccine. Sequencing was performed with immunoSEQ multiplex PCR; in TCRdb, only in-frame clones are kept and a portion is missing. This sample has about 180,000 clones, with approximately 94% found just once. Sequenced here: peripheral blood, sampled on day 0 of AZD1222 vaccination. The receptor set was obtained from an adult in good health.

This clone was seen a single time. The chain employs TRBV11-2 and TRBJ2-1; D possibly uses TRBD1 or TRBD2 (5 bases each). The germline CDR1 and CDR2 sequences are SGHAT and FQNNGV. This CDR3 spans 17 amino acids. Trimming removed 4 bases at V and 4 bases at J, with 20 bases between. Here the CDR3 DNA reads TGTGCCAGCAGCTCTAACAGCCGGGGCGGTTATTACAATGAGCAGTTCTTC. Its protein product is CASSSNSRGGYYNEQFF.

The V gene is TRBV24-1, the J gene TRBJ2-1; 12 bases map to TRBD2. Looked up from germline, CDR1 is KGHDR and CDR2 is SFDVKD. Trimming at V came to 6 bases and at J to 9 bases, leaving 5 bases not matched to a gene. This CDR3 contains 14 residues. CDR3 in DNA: TGTGCCACCAGTCGGCTAGCGGGAGGGAGTGAGCAGTTCTTC. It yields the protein CATSRLAGGSEQFF.

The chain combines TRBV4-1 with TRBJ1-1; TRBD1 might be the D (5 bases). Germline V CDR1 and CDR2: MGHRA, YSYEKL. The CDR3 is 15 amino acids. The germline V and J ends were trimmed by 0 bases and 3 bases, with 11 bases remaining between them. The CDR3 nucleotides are TGCGCCAGCAGCCAAGATATTCTGGGGGACACTGAAGCTTTCTTT. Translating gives CASSQDILGDTEAFF.

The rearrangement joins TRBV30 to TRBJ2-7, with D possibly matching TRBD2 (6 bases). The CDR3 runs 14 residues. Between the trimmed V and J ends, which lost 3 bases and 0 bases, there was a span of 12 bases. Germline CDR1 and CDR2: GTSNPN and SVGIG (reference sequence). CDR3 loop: CAWSGTGISYEQYF. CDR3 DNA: TGTGCCTGGAGCGGGACTGGGATCTCCTACGAGCAGTACTTC.

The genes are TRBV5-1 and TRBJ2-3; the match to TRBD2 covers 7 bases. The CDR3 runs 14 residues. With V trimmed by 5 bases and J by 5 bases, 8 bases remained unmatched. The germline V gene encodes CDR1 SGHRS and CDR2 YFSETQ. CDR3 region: CASRPSGVGDTQYF. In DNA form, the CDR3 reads TGCGCCAGCAGACCCAGCGGGGTGGGAGATACGCAGTATTTT.

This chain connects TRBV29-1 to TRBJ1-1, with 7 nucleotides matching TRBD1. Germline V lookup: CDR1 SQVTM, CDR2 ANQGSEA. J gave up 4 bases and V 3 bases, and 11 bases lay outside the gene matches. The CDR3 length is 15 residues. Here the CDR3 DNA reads TGCAGCGTTGAGTTCCATGTCAGGGGGACCACTGAAGCTTTCTTT. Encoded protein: CSVEFHVRGTTEAFF.

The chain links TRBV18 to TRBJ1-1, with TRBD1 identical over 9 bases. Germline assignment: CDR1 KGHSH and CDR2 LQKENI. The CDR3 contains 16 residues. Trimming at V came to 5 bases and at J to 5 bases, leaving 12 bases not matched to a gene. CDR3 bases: TGTGCCAGCTCATTTGGCTCCGACAGGGGGGGAACTGAAGCTTTCTTT. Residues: CASSFGSDRGGTEAFF.

The chain's CDR3 is CASSPLPGPGNTIYF. CDR3 coding DNA: TGTGCCAGCTCACCACTTCCGGGTCCGGGAAACACCATATATTTT. The chain carries TRBV18 and TRBJ1-3; no definite D call. In germline, CDR1 is KGHSH, CDR2 LQKENI. The CDR3 length is 15 residues. V lost 1 base and J lost 4, with 11 bases in between.

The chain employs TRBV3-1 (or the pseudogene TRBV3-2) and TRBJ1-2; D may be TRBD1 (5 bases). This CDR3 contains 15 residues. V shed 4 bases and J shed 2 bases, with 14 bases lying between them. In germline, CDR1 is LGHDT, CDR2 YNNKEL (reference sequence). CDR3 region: CASSLGQGVNYGYTF. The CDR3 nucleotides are TGTGCCAGCAGCCTGGGGCAGGGTGTAAACTATGGCTACACCTTC.

The CDR3 sequence is CASSLEGSDGYTF. CDR3 bases: TGCGCCAGCAGCTTGGAAGGGAGCGATGGCTACACCTTC. This rearrangement joins TRBV5-1 to TRBJ1-2; D uncertain. V gave up 0 bases and J gave up 6 bases, with 9 bases separating them. The CDR3 spans 13 residues. In germline, CDR1 is SGHRS, CDR2 YFSETQ.

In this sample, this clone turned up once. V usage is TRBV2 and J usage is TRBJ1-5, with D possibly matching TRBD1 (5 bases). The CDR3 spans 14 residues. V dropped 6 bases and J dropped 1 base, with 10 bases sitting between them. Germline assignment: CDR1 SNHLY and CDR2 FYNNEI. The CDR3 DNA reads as TGTGCCAGCAGCTCGGGGGTGAGCAATCAGCCCCAGCATTTT. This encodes CASSSGVSNQPQHF. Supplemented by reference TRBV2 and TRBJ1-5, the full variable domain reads EPEVTQTPSHQVTQMGQEVILRCVPISNHLYFYWYRQILGQKVEFLVSFYNNEISEKSEIFDDQFSVERPDGSNFTLKIRSTKLEDSAMYFCASSSGVSNQPQHFGDGTRLSIL.

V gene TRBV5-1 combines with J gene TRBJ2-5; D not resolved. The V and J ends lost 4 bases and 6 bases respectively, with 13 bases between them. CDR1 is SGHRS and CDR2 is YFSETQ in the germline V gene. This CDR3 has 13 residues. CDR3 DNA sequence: TGCGCCAGCAGCCAGACATCGCCCAAGACCCAGTACTTC. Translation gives CASSQTSPKTQYF. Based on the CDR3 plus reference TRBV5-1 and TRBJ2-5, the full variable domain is KAGVTQTPRYLIKTRGQQVTLSCSPISGHRSVSWYQQTPGQGLQFLFEYFSETQRNKGNFPGRFSGRQFSNSRSEMNVSTLELGDSALYLCASSQTSPKTQYFGPGTRLLVL.

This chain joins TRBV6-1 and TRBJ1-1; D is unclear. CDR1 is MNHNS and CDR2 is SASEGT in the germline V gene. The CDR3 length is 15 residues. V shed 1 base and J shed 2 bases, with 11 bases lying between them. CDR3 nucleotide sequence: TGTGCCAGCAGTGAAGACGACGCTCTCAACACTGAAGCTTTCTTT. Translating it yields CASSEDDALNTEAFF.

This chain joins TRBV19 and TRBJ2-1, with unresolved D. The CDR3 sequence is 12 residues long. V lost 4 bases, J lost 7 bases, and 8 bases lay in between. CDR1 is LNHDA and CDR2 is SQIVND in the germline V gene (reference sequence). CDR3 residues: CASSKSRNEQFF. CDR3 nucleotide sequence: TGTGCCAGTAGTAAGTCAAGGAATGAGCAGTTCTTC.

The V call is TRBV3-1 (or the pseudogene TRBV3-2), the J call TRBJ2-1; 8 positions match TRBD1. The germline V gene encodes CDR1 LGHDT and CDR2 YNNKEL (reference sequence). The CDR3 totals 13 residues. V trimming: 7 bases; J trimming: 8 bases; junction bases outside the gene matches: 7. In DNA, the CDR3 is TGTGCCAGCACATTACAGGGGGTAGATGAGCAGTTCTTC. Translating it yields CASTLQGVDEQFF.

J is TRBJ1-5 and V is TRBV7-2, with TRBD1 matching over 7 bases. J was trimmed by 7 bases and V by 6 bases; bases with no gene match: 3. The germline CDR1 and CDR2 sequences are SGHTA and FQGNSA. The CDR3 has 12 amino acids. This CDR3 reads CASRQGTQPQHF. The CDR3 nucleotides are TGTGCCAGCAGACAGGGGACCCAGCCCCAGCATTTT.

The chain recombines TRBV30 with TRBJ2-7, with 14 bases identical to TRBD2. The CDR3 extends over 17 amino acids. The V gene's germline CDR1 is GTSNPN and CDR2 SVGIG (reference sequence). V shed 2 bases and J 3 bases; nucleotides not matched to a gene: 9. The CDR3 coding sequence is TGTGCCTGGAGTTTGGGACTAGCGGGAGTGACTTACTACGAGCAGTACTTC. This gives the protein CAWSLGLAGVTYYEQYF.

The CDR3 spells CASSLRENTEAFF. For the CDR3, the DNA is TGTGCCAGCAGCTTGAGGGAAAACACTGAAGCTTTCTTT. The chain has TRBV11-3 and TRBJ1-1; D is unresolved. V was shortened by 3 bases and J by 2 bases, with 7 bases between the two germline ends. This CDR3 has 13 amino acids. Per the germline V gene, CDR1 is SGHNT and CDR2 is YENEEA.

The CDR3: CASSPQSPGGLLSGNTIYF. CDR3 nucleotides: TGTGCCAGCAGCCCGCAATCTCCGGGGGGACTCCTCTCTGGAAACACCATATATTTT. The chain is built from TRBV7-2 and TRBJ1-3, with D possibly matching TRBD1 (5 bases). V lost 5 bases and J lost 0, with 23 bases in between. Germline V gene data show CDR1 as SGHTA and CDR2 as FQGNSA. The CDR3 is made up of 19 amino acids.

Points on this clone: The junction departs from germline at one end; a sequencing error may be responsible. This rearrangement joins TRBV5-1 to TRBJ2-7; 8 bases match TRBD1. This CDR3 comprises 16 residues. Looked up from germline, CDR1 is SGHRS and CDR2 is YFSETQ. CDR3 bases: TGCGCCAGCAGCTTGGAGGCAGGGGGCTTCTCCTACGAGCAGCACTTC. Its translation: CASSLEAGGFSYEQHF.

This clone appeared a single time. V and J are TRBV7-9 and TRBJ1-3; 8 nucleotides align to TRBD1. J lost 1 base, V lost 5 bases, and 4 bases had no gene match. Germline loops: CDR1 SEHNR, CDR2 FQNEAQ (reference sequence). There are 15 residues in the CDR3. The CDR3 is CASSGQGVSGNTIYF. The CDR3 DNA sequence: TGTGCCAGCAGCGGACAGGGAGTTTCTGGAAACACCATATATTTT.

The CDR3 loop reads CASTCRVGECEQYF. CDR3 nucleotides: TGTGCCAGCACGTGTCGGGTCGGAGAGTGCGAGCAGTACTTC. V is TRBV3-1 (or the pseudogene TRBV3-2) and J is TRBJ2-7; D unclear. The ends were cut back, 7 bases at V and 6 bases at J, with 19 bases in the middle. Germline-derived CDR1 and CDR2 are LGHDT and YNNKEL (reference sequence). The CDR3 covers 14 residues.

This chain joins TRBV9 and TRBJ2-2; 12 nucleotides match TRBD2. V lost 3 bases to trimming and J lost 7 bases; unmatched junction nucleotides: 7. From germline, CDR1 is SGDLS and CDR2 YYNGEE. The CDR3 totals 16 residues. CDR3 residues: CASSDRLAGVGGELFF. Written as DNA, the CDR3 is TGTGCCAGCAGCGACCGACTAGCGGGAGTTGGCGGGGAGCTGTTTTTT.

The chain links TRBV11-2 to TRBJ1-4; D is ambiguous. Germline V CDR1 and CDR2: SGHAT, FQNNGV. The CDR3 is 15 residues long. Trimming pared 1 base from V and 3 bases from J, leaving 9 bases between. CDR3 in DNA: TGTGCCAGCAGCTTAGGAGGCGGACCTAATGAAAAACTGTTTTTT. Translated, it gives CASSLGGGPNEKLFF.

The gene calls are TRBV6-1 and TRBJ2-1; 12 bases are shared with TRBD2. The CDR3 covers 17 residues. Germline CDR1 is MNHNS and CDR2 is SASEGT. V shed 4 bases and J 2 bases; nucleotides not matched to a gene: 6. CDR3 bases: TGTGCCAGCAGTGTAAGACTAGCGGGAGTAACCTACAATGAGCAGTTCTTC. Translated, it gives CASSVRLAGVTYNEQFF.

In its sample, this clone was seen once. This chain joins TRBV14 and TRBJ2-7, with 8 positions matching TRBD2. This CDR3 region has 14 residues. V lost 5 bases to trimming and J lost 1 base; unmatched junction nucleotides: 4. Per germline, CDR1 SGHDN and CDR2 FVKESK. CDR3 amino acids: CASSELAVSYEQYF. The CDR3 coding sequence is TGTGCCAGCAGCGAACTAGCGGTGTCCTACGAGCAGTACTTC.

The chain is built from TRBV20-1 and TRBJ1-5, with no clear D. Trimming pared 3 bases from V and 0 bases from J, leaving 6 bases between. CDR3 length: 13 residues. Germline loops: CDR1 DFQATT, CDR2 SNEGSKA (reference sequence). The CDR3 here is CSASEVSNQPQHF. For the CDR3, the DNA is TGCAGTGCTAGTGAGGTTAGCAATCAGCCCCAGCATTTT.